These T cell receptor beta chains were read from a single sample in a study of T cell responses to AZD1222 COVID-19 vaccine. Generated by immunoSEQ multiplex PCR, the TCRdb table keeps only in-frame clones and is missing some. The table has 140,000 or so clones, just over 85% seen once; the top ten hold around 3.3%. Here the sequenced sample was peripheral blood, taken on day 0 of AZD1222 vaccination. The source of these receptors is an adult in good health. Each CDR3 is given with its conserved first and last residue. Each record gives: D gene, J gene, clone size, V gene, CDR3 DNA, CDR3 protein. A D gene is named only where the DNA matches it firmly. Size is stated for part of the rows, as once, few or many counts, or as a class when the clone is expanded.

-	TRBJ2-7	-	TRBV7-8	TGTGCCAGCAGCCCCACAGCTGAGAGCCTTTGGTCCTACGAGCAGTACTTC	CASSPTAESLWSYEQYF
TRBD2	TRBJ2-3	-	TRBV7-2	TGTGCCAGCAGCGAAACTAGCGGCACAGATACGCAGTATTTT	CASSETSGTDTQYF
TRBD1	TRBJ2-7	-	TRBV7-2	TGTGCCAGCAGCCCCCTGGTCGGGGACAGTTCCTACGAGCAGTACTTC	CASSPLVGDSSYEQYF
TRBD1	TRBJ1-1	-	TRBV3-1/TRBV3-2	TGTGCCAGCAGCCATTCCGACAGGGGGAAGGCTGAAGCTTTCTTT	CASSHSDRGKAEAFF
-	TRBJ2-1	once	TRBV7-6	TGTGCCAGCAGCTACTGGACAGCGGATACTTACAATGAGCAGTTCTTC	CASSYWTADTYNEQFF
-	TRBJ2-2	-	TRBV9	TGTGCCAGCAGCGTAGCAGTCGCGAACACCGGGGAGCTGTTTTTT	CASSVAVANTGELFF
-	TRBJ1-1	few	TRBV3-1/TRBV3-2	TGTGCCAGCAGCCGATCGACACGGACTGAAGCTTTCTTT	CASSRSTRTEAFF
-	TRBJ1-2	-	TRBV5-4	TGTGCCAGCAGCTTTGGTCCCGGTAGTGGTTTCGGTGGCTACACCTTC	CASSFGPGSGFGGYTF
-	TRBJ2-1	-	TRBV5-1	TGCGCCAGCAGCTTTACAGGTGTAGTAGAGCAGTTCTTC	CASSFTGVVEQFF
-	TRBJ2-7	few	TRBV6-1	TGTGCCAGCAGTTCAGGATATAGCTCCTACGAGCAGTACTTC	CASSSGYSSYEQYF
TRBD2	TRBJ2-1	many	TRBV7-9	TGTGCCAGCAGCGCCCCCACTAGCGGGGCATACAATGAGCAGTTCTTC	CASSAPTSGAYNEQFF
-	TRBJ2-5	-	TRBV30	TGTGCCTGGAGTGGGGGCCTGTCAGAGACCCAGTACTTC	CAWSGGLSETQYF
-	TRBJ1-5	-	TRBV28	TGTGCCAGCAGTTTAGGGGGTAGTAGGGATCAGCCCCAGCATTTT	CASSLGGSRDQPQHF
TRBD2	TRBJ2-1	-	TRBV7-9	TGTGCCGGAATAGCGGGACCATACAATGAGCAGTTCTTC	CAGIAGPYNEQFF
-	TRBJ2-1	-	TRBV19	TGTGCCAGTAGTATAGGAGAGATTTACTACAATGAGCAGTTCTTC	CASSIGEIYYNEQFF
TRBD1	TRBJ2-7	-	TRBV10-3	TGTGCCATCAGTGTTTCCGGGACAGGGATGAGCGAGCAGTACTTC	CAISVSGTGMSEQYF
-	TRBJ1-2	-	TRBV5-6	TGTGCCAGCAGCTTGGTGGGGACTTCTGGCTACACCTTC	CASSLVGTSGYTF
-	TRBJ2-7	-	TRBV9	TGTGCCAGCGGTTCGGCAGATTTCCCCTACGAGCAGTACTTC	CASGSADFPYEQYF
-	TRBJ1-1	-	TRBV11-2	TGTGCCAGCAGCGGGCCGGGTCCTCCGGTGGCTTTCTTT	CASSGPGPPVAFF
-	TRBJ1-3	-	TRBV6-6	TGTGCCAGCAGTTACTCGATAGCCGGAAACACCATATATTTT	CASSYSIAGNTIYF
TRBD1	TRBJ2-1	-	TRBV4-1	TGCGCCAGCAGCCATCCGGGACAGGGGGCGGGTGAGCAGTTCTTC	CASSHPGQGAGEQFF
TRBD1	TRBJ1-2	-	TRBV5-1	TGCGCCAGCAGCTCGACACAGGGGCACGGCTACACCTTC	CASSSTQGHGYTF
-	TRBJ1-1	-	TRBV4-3	TGCGCCAGCAGCCAAGCGGGAGGGATAGGCACTGAAGCTTTCTTT	CASSQAGGIGTEAFF
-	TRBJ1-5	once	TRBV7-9	TGTGCCAGCAGCTTAGCGCAAAAGGATCAGCCCCAGCATTTT	CASSLAQKDQPQHF
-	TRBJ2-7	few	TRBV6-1	TGTGCCAGCAGTGGAACGGGGGGCAGACTAGCCTACGAGCAGTACTTC	CASSGTGGRLAYEQYF
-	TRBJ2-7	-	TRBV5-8	TGTGCCAGTGAGGGCTCCTACGAGCAGTACTTC	CASEGSYEQYF
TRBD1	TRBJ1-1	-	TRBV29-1	TGCAGCGTTGAAGGCAACAGGGGAGGTCCTGAAGCTTTCTTT	CSVEGNRGGPEAFF
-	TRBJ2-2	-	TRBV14	TGTGCCAGCAGCCATTTAACGAGGAACACCGGGGAGCTGTTTTTT	CASSHLTRNTGELFF
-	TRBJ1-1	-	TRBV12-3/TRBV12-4	TGTGCCAGCAGTTTATACGGTGAAGCTTTCTTT	CASSLYGEAFF
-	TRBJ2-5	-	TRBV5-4	TGTGCCAGCAGCTCCCCGGGAGGGGGCGCTGGGGAGACCCAGTACTTC	CASSSPGGGAGETQYF
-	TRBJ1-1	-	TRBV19	TGTGCCAGTAGTATAACCCCCCCGACCCGAACCACTGAAGCTTTCTTT	CASSITPPTRTTEAFF
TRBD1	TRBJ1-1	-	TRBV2	TGTGCCAGCAGCGAAGGGGGCAGCCTTGGTCTCAGGTCTTTCTTT	CASSEGGSLGLRSFF
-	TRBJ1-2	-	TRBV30	TGTGCCTGGAGTGTAGCCGACAGCCCTCCTCGCACCTTC	CAWSVADSPPRTF
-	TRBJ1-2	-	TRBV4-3	TGCGCCAGCAGCCAGGAGACTCGGACAGCCTTTAACTATGGCTACACCTTC	CASSQETRTAFNYGYTF
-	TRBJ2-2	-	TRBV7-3	TGTGCCAGCAGCTGGGGAAACACCGGGGAGCTGTTTTTT	CASSWGNTGELFF